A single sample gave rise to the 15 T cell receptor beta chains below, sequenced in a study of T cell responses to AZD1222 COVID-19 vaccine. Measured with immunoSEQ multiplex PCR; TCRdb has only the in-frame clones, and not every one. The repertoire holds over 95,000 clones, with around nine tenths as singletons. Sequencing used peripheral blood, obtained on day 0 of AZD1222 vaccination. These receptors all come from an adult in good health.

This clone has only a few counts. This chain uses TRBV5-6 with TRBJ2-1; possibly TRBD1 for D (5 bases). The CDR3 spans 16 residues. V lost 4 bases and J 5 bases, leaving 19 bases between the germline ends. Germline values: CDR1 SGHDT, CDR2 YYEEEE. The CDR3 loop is CASSQVRTRINNEQFF. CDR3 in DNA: TGTGCCAGCAGCCAGGTCCGGACACGCATAAACAATGAGCAGTTCTTC.

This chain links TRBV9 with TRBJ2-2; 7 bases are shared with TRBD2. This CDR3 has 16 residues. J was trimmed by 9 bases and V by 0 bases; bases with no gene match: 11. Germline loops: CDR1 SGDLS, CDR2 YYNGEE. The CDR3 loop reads CASSVGSGAKVRELFF. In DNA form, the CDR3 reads TGTGCCAGCAGCGTAGGAAGCGGGGCGAAAGTCCGGGAGCTGTTTTTT.

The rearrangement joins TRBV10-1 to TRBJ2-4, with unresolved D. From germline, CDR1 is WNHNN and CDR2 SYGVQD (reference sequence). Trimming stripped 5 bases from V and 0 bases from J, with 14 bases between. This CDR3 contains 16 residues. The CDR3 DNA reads TGCGCCAGCAGTTTGATACAGTTCCTAGCCAAAAACATTCAGTACTTC. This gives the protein CASSLIQFLAKNIQYF.

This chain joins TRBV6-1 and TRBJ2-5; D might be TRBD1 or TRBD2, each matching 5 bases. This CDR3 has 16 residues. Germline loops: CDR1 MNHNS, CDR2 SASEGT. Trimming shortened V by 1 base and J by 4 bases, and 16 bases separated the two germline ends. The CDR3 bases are TGTGCCAGCAGTGAAGAGGTGGCAGGGAGCCTAGAGACCCAGTACTTC. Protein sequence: CASSEEVAGSLETQYF.

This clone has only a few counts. The CDR3 DNA is TGCAGCGTTGAAGAACGGGACCAAGAGACCCAGTACTTC. Translating gives CSVEERDQETQYF. The chain is built from TRBV29-1 and TRBJ2-5; D is undetermined. The germline V gene has CDR1 SQVTM and CDR2 ANQGSEA. V was trimmed by 0 bases and J by 0 bases, leaving 5 bases between them. This CDR3 is 13 amino acids long.

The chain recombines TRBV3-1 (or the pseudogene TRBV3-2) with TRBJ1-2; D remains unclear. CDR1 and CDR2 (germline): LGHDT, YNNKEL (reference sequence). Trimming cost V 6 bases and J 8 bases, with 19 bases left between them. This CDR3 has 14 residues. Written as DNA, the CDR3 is TGTGCCAGCAGTCATGATGCGGGCCTGGGGGGCTACACCTTC. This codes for CASSHDAGLGGYTF.

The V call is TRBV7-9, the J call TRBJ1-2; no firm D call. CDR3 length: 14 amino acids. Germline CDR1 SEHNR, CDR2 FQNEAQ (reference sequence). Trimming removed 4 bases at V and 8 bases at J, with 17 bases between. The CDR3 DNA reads TGTGCCAGCAGCTCCGAGAGAGGCCCCTCGGGCTACACCTTC. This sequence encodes CASSSERGPSGYTF.

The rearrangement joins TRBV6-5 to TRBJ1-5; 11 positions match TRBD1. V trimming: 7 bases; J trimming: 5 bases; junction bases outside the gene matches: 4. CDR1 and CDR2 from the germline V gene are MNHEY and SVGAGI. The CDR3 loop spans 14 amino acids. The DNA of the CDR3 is TGTGCCAGCAACGGGGACAGGGGGTATCAGCCCCAGCATTTT. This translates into CASNGDRGYQPQHF.

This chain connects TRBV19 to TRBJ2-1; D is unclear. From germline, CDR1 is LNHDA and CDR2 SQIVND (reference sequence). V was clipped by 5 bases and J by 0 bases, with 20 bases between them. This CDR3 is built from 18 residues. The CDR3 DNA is TGTGCCAGTAGTCCGAGACCCAGGACGCTGAGCTCCTACAATGAGCAGTTCTTC. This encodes CASSPRPRTLSSYNEQFF. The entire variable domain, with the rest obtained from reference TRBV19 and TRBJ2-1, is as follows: DGGITQSPKYLFRKEGQNVTLSCEQNLNHDAMYWYRQDPGQGLRLIYYSQIVNDFQKGDIAEGYSVSREKKESFPLTVTSAQKNPTAFYLCASSPRPRTLSSYNEQFFGPGTRLTVL.

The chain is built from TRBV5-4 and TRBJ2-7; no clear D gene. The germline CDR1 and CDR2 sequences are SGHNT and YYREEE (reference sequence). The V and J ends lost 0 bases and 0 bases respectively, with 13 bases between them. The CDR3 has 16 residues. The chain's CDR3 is CASSLGPAPTSYEQYF. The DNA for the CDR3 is TGTGCCAGCAGCTTGGGCCCAGCGCCGACCTCCTACGAGCAGTACTTC.

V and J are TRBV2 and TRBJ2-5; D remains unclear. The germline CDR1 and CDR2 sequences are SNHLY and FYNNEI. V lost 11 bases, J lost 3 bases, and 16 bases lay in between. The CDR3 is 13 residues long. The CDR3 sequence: CAGTRVVKETQYF. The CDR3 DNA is TGTGCCGGAACAAGAGTGGTTAAAGAGACCCAGTACTTC.

The CDR3 sequence is CASSRRASGAMAEDTQYF. The CDR3 DNA reads TGCGCCAGCAGCCGGAGGGCTAGCGGGGCCATGGCCGAAGATACGCAGTATTTT. The chain joins TRBV5-1 to TRBJ2-3; 9 bases are shared with TRBD2. The CDR3 is 18 residues long. The junction had 17 bases not matched to a gene; V was cut back by 4 bases and J by 5 bases. CDR1 is SGHRS and CDR2 is YFSETQ in the germline V gene.

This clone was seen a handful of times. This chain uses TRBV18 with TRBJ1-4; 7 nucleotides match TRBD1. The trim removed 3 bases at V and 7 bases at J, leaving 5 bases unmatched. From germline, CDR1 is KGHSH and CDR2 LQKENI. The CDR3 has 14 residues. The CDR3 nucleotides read TGTGCCAGCTCACCCCGGGACAGTCCTGAAAAACTGTTTTTT. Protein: CASSPRDSPEKLFF.

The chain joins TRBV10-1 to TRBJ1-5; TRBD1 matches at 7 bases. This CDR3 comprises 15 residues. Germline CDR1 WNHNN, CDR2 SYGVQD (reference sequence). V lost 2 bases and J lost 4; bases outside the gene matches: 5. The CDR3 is CASSEGTANNQPQHF. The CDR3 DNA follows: TGCGCCAGCAGTGAGGGGACAGCGAATAATCAGCCCCAGCATTTT.

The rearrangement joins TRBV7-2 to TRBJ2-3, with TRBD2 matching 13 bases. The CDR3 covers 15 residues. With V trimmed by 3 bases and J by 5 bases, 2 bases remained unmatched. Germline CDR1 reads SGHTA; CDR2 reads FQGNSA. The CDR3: CASSLGLAGLDTQYF. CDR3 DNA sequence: TGTGCCAGCAGCTTGGGACTAGCGGGATTAGATACGCAGTATTTT.